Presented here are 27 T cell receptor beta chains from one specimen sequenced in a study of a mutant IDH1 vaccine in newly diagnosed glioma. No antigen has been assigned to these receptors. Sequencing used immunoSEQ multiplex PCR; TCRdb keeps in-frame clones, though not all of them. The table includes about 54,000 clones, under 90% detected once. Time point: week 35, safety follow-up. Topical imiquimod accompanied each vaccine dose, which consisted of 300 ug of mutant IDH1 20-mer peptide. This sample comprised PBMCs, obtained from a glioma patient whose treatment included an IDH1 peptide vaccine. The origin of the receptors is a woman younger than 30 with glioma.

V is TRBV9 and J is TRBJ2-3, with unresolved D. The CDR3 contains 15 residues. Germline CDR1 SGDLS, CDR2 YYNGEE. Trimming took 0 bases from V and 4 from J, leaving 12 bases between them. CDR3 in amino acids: CASSVAGLKADTQYF. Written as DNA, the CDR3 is TGTGCCAGCAGCGTAGCCGGTCTAAAAGCAGATACGCAGTATTTT.

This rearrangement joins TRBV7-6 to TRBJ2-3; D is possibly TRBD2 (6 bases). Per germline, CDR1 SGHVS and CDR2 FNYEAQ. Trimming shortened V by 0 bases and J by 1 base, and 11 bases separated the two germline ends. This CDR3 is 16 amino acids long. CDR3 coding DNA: TGTGCCAGCAGCTTAGCGAGTCCGGGGGGCACAGATACGCAGTATTTT. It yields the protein CASSLASPGGTDTQYF.

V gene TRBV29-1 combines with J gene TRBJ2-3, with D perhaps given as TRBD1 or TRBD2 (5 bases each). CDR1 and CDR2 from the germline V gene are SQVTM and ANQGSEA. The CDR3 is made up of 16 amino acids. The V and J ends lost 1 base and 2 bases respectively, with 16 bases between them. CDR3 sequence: CSVEGLPGTHTDTQYF. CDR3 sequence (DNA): TGCAGCGTTGAAGGACTTCCCGGGACCCACACAGATACGCAGTATTTT.

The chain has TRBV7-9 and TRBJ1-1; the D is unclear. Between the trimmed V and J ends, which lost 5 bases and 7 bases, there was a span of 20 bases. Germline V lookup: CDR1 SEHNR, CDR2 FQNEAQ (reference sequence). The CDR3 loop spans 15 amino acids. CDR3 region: CASSPRAGSLSEAFF. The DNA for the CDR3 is TGTGCCAGCAGCCCTAGAGCGGGGTCGTTAAGTGAAGCTTTCTTT.

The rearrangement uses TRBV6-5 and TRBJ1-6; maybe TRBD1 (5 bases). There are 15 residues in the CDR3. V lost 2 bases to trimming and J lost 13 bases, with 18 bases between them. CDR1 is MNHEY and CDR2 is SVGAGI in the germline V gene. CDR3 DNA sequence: TGTGCCAGCAGTTACGGTCTGGGACGGACGCAGCCCCTCCACTTT. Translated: CASSYGLGRTQPLHF.

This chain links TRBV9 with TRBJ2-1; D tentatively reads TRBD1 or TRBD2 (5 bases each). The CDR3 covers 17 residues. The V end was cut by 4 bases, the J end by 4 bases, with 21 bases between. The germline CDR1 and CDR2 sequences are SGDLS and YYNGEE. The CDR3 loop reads CASSPRPGRALYNEQFF. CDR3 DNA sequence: TGTGCCAGCAGCCCACGACCGGGGCGAGCCCTATACAATGAGCAGTTCTTC. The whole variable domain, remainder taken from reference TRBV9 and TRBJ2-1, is DSGVTQTPKHLITATGQRVTLRCSPRSGDLSVYWYQQSLDQGLQFLIQYYNGEERAKGNILERFSAQQFPDLHSELNLSSLELGDSALYFCASSPRPGRALYNEQFFGPGTRLTVL.

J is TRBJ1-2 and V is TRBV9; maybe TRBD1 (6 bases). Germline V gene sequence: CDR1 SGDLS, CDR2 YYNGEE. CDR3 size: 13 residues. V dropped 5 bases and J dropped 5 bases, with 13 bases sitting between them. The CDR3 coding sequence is TGTGCCAGCAGTAGCAGGACAGTATATGGCTACACCTTC. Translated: CASSSRTVYGYTF.

CDR3 in amino acids: CASSPSKDTQYF. The CDR3 DNA reads TGTGCCAGCTCACCATCCAAGGATACGCAGTATTTT. The rearrangement joins TRBV18 to TRBJ2-3; D is ambiguous. Germline CDR1 KGHSH, CDR2 LQKENI. CDR3 size: 12 residues. Between the trimmed V and J ends, which lost 2 bases and 6 bases, there was a span of 6 bases.

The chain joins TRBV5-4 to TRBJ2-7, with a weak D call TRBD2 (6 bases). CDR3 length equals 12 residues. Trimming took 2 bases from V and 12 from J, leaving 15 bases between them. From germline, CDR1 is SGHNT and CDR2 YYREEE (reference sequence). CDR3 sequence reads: CASSFGGTQAYF. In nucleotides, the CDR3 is TGTGCCAGCAGCTTCGGAGGGACCCAAGCGTACTTC.

The CDR3 protein is CASSQSDSLKAATNEKLFF. The CDR3 coding sequence is TGCGCCAGCAGCCAATCCGACTCCCTTAAGGCTGCAACTAATGAAAAACTGTTTTTT. The J gene is TRBJ1-4, the V gene TRBV4-1; D call uncertain. This CDR3 comprises 19 residues. With 2 bases removed from V and 0 bases from J, the gap between germline ends came to 19 bases. Germline V lookup: CDR1 MGHRA, CDR2 YSYEKL.

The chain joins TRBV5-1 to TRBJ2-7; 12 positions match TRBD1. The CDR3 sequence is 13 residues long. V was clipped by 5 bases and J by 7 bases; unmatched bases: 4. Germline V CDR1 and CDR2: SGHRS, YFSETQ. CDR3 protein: CASRGQGAGEQYF. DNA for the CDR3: TGCGCCAGCAGGGGACAGGGGGCTGGTGAGCAGTACTTC.

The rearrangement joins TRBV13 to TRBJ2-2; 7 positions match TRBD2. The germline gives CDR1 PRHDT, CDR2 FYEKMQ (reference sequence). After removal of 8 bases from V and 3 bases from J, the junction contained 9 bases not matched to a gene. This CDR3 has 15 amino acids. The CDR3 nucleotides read TGTGCCAGCGGGGTGGCTAGCGGTCACACCGGGGAGCTGTTTTTT. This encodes CASGVASGHTGELFF.

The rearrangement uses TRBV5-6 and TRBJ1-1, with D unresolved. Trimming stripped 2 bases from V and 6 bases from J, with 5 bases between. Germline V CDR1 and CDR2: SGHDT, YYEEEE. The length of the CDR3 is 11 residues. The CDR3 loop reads CASSFGSEAFF. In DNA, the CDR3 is TGTGCCAGCAGCTTTGGGTCTGAAGCTTTCTTT.

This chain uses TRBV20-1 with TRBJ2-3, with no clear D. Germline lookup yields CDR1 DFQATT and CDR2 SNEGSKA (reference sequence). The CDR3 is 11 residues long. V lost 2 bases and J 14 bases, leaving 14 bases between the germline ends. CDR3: CSARHTDDRYF. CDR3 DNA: TGCAGTGCTAGACATACGGACGATAGGTATTTT.

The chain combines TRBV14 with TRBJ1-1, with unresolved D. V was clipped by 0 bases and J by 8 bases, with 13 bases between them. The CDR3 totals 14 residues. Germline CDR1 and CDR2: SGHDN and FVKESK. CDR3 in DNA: TGTGCCAGCAGCCAAGACCGACGGGCAGCCGAAGCTTTCTTT. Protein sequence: CASSQDRRAAEAFF.

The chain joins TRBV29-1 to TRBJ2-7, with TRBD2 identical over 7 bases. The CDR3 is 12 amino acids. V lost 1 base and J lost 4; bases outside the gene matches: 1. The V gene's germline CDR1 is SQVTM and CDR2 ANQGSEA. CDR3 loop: CSVEGRGYEQYF. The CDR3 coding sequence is TGCAGCGTTGAAGGGCGGGGGTACGAGCAGTACTTC.

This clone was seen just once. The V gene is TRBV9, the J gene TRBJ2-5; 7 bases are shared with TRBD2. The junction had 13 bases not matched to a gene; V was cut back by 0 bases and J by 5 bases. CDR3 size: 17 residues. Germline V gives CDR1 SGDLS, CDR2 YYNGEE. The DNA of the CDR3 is TGTGCCAGCAGCGTAGGAACCGGGACTAACTCCCTGGAGACCCAGTACTTC. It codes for CASSVGTGTNSLETQYF. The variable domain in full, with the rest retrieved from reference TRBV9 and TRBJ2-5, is DSGVTQTPKHLITATGQRVTLRCSPRSGDLSVYWYQQSLDQGLQFLIQYYNGEERAKGNILERFSAQQFPDLHSELNLSSLELGDSALYFCASSVGTGTNSLETQYFGPGTRLLVL.

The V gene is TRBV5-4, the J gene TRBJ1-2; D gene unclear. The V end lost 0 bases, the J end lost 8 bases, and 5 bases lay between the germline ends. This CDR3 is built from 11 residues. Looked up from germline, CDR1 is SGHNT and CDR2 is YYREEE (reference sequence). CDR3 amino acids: CASSLGTGYTF. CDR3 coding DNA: TGTGCCAGCAGCTTGGGGACGGGCTACACCTTC.

CDR3 bases: TGTGCCAGCAGCGTAGAGGGTGGACTAGCGGGAGAGAGTGAGCAGTTCTTC. Its protein product is CASSVEGGLAGESEQFF. The gene calls are TRBV9 and TRBJ2-1; 13 nucleotides line up with TRBD2. The trim removed 0 bases at V and 9 bases at J, leaving 9 bases unmatched. CDR1 and CDR2 (germline): SGDLS, YYNGEE. The CDR3 extends over 17 amino acids.

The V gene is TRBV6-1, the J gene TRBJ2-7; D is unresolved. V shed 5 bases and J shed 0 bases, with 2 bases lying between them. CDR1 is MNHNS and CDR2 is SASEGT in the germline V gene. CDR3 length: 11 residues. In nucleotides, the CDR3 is TGTGCCAGCAGTCCCTCCTACGAGCAGTACTTC. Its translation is CASSPSYEQYF.

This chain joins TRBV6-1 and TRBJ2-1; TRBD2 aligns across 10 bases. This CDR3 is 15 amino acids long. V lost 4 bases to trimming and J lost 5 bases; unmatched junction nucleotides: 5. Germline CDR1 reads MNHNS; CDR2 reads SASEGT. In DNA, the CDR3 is TGTGCCAGCAGTGGTCTAGCGGGGGCTAACAATGAGCAGTTCTTC. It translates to CASSGLAGANNEQFF.

Written as DNA, the CDR3 is TGTGCCAGCAGCGACAACTATGGCTACACCTTC. Residues: CASSDNYGYTF. The chain employs TRBV9 and TRBJ1-2; no firm D call. The CDR3 runs 11 residues. CDR1 and CDR2 from the germline V gene are SGDLS and YYNGEE. V lost 3 bases and J lost 2, with 2 bases in between.

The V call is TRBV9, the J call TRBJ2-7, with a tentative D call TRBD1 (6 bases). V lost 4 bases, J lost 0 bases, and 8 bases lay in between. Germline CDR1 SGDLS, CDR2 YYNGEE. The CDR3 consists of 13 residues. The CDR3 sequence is CASSRDNSYEQYF. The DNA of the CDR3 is TGTGCCAGCAGCCGGGACAACTCCTACGAGCAGTACTTC.

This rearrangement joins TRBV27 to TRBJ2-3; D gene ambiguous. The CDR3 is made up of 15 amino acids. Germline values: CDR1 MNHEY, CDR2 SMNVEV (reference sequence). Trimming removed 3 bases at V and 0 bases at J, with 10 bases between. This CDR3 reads CASSLRSYSTDTQYF. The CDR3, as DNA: TGTGCCAGCAGTTTGAGAAGCTATAGCACAGATACGCAGTATTTT.

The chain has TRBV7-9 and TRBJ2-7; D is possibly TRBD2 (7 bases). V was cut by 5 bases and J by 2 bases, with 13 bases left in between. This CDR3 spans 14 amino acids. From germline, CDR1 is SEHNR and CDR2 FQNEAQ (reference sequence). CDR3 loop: CASSPGGGAYEQYF. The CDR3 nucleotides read TGTGCCAGCAGCCCCGGCGGGGGCGCCTACGAGCAGTACTTC.

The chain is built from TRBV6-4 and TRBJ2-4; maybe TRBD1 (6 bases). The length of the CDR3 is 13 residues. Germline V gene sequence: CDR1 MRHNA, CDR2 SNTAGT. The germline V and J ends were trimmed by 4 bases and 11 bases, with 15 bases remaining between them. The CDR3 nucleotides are TGTGCCAGCAGTGCTAACGGGCAGGGGCTTCAGTACTTC. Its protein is CASSANGQGLQYF.

CDR3 in amino acids: CASSGSAGGLGQPQHF. CDR3 nucleotide sequence: TGTGCCAGCAGTGGGTCGGCCGGAGGACTTGGGCAGCCCCAGCATTTT. V usage is TRBV6-1 and J usage is TRBJ1-5; D unclear. CDR3 length equals 16 residues. Germline CDR1 is MNHNS and CDR2 is SASEGT. Trimming pared 4 bases from V and 7 bases from J, leaving 20 bases between.